This is a list of T cell receptor beta chains from one sample in a study of CD8 T cells in ankylosing spondylitis. Using its own MiXCR run on the 5' RACE reads, TCRdb lists one record per CDR3 protein. Of about 110,000 distinct CDR3 sequences listed, approximately 25% are singletons. The specimen sequenced was synovial fluid, either unsorted or a sorted T cell fraction (not recorded which). The receptors come from a male donor with ankylosing spondylitis. Both conserved end residues are part of each CDR3. D genes are given only for firm matches. Part of the rows lack a size; the others show once, few, many or a class for expanded clones.

CDR3aa: CASSFGIGGTEAFF
CDR3nt: TGTGCCAGCAGTTTTGGGATCGGGGGGACTGAAGCTTTCTTT
d_gene: -
j_gene: TRBJ1-1
abundance: few
v_gene: TRBV12-3/TRBV12-4

CDR3aa: CATSIWDRGPGYTF
CDR3nt: TGTGCCACCAGCATATGGGACAGGGGGCCCGGCTACACCTTC
d_gene: TRBD1
j_gene: TRBJ1-2
abundance: -
v_gene: TRBV15

CDR3aa: CASSDRVQETQYF
CDR3nt: TGTGCCAGCAGCGACAGGGTGCAAGAGACCCAGTACTTC
d_gene: TRBD1
j_gene: TRBJ2-5
abundance: few
v_gene: TRBV12-3/TRBV12-4

CDR3aa: CASSPMGFDEQFF
CDR3nt: TGTGCCAGCTCACCAATGGGGTTTGATGAGCAGTTCTTC
d_gene: -
j_gene: TRBJ2-1
abundance: -
v_gene: TRBV18

CDR3aa: CASSMTGRDTEAFF
CDR3nt: TGCGCCAGCAGCATGACAGGTAGGGACACTGAAGCTTTCTTT
d_gene: -
j_gene: TRBJ1-1
abundance: -
v_gene: TRBV5-1

CDR3aa: CASRSGTNYGYTF
CDR3nt: TGTGCCAGCAGGTCCGGGACAAACTATGGCTACACCTTC
d_gene: -
j_gene: TRBJ1-2
abundance: -
v_gene: TRBV28

CDR3aa: CATSRGQGTDTQYF
CDR3nt: TGTGCCACCAGCAGGGGACAGGGAACAGATACGCAGTATTTT
d_gene: TRBD1
j_gene: TRBJ2-3
abundance: -
v_gene: TRBV15

CDR3aa: CASSQVIPGGETQYF
CDR3nt: TGCGCCAGCAGCCAAGTTATCCCGGGAGGCGAGACCCAGTACTTC
d_gene: TRBD2
j_gene: TRBJ2-5
abundance: few
v_gene: TRBV4-1

CDR3aa: CASSPRWLAGTNEQFF
CDR3nt: TGTGCCAGCAGCCCCCGGTGGCTAGCGGGGACCAATGAGCAGTTCTTC
d_gene: TRBD2
j_gene: TRBJ2-1
abundance: few
v_gene: TRBV6-2/TRBV6-3

CDR3aa: CASSLLGDPGYTF
CDR3nt: TGTGCCAGCAGTTTATTGGGGGACCCCGGCTACACCTTC
d_gene: -
j_gene: TRBJ1-2
abundance: -
v_gene: TRBV28

CDR3aa: CASSEGSTDTQYF
CDR3nt: TGTGCCAGCAGTGAGGGGTCCACAGATACGCAGTATTTT
d_gene: -
j_gene: TRBJ2-3
abundance: -
v_gene: TRBV27

CDR3aa: CSAKGLLRDTQYF
CDR3nt: TGCAGTGCCAAGGGACTTCTCCGGGATACGCAGTATTTT
d_gene: -
j_gene: TRBJ2-3
abundance: -
v_gene: TRBV20-1

CDR3aa: CASSHQGGSTGELFF
CDR3nt: TGCGCCAGCAGCCATCAGGGCGGATCAACCGGGGAGCTGTTTTTT
d_gene: -
j_gene: TRBJ2-2
abundance: -
v_gene: TRBV5-1

CDR3aa: CSVDRGRAYNEQFF
CDR3nt: TGCAGCGTTGATAGGGGGAGGGCCTACAATGAGCAGTTCTTC
d_gene: -
j_gene: TRBJ2-1
abundance: -
v_gene: TRBV29-1

CDR3aa: CASRLELAEGDTQYF
CDR3nt: TGCGCCAGCAGACTTGAACTAGCGGAGGGAGATACGCAGTATTTT
d_gene: TRBD2
j_gene: TRBJ2-3
abundance: -
v_gene: TRBV5-1

CDR3aa: CASSWGAGNTIYF
CDR3nt: TGTGCCAGCAGTTGGGGCGCCGGAAACACCATATATTTT
d_gene: -
j_gene: TRBJ1-3
abundance: -
v_gene: TRBV28

CDR3aa: CATSRDFAGPGSGNTIYF
CDR3nt: TGTGCCACCAGCAGAGATTTTGCGGGGCCGGGCTCTGGAAACACCATATATTTT
d_gene: -
j_gene: TRBJ1-3
abundance: many
v_gene: TRBV15

CDR3aa: CASSGQGNTGELFF
CDR3nt: TGCGCCAGCAGCGGGCAGGGGAACACCGGGGAGCTGTTTTTT
d_gene: -
j_gene: TRBJ2-2
abundance: few
v_gene: TRBV5-1

CDR3aa: CASSLWENTEAFF
CDR3nt: TGTGCCAGCAGCTTATGGGAGAACACTGAAGCTTTCTTT
d_gene: -
j_gene: TRBJ1-1
abundance: many
v_gene: TRBV7-9

CDR3aa: CASRLQTPLDTQYF
CDR3nt: TGTGCCAGCAGATTACAGACGCCCCTGGATACGCAGTATTTT
d_gene: -
j_gene: TRBJ2-3
abundance: -
v_gene: TRBV7-9

CDR3aa: CASTTLGENTGELFF
CDR3nt: TGTGCCAGCACCACCCTCGGGGAGAACACCGGGGAGCTGTTTTTT
d_gene: -
j_gene: TRBJ2-2
abundance: -
v_gene: TRBV7-9

CDR3aa: CASRGSAGNTGELFF
CDR3nt: TGTGCCAGCAGAGGTTCTGCAGGGAACACCGGGGAGCTGTTTTTT
d_gene: -
j_gene: TRBJ2-2
abundance: few
v_gene: TRBV2

CDR3aa: CSARAGGNQPQHF
CDR3nt: TGCAGTGCTAGGGCAGGGGGCAATCAGCCCCAGCATTTT
d_gene: -
j_gene: TRBJ1-5
abundance: few
v_gene: TRBV20-1

CDR3aa: CASSSLAGGPYNEQFF
CDR3nt: TGTGCCAGCAGCTCATTAGCGGGAGGGCCCTACAATGAGCAGTTCTTC
d_gene: TRBD2
j_gene: TRBJ2-1
abundance: few
v_gene: TRBV7-2

CDR3aa: CSARDVSSYEQYF
CDR3nt: TGCAGTGCTAGAGATGTATCCTCCTACGAGCAGTACTTC
d_gene: -
j_gene: TRBJ2-7
abundance: -
v_gene: TRBV20-1

CDR3aa: CASSLGSGSDTQYF
CDR3nt: TGTGCCAGCAGCTTAGGTAGCGGGAGTGATACGCAGTATTTT
d_gene: TRBD2
j_gene: TRBJ2-3
abundance: -
v_gene: TRBV7-2

CDR3aa: CASSLAGTGSTQYF
CDR3nt: TGTGCCAGCAGCTTGGCCGGGACAGGGAGTACCCAGTACTTC
d_gene: TRBD1
j_gene: TRBJ2-5
abundance: many
v_gene: TRBV7-7

CDR3aa: CASSLRGLAGGPGDTQYF
CDR3nt: TGTGCCAGCAGTTTACGGGGACTAGCGGGAGGGCCGGGAGATACGCAGTATTTT
d_gene: TRBD2
j_gene: TRBJ2-3
abundance: once
v_gene: TRBV12-3/TRBV12-4

CDR3aa: CASTKYGADSNQPQHF
CDR3nt: TGTGCCAGCACAAAATATGGGGCCGATAGCAATCAGCCCCAGCATTTT
d_gene: -
j_gene: TRBJ1-5
abundance: few
v_gene: TRBV12-3/TRBV12-4

CDR3aa: CASSQEMDGRLNTEAFF
CDR3nt: TGTGCCAGCAGCCAAGAAATGGACGGACGATTGAACACTGAAGCTTTCTTT
d_gene: -
j_gene: TRBJ1-1
abundance: few
v_gene: TRBV4-2

CDR3aa: CASSSTGATDTQYF
CDR3nt: TGTGCCAGCAGCTCAACCGGGGCCACAGATACGCAGTATTTT
d_gene: -
j_gene: TRBJ2-3
abundance: few
v_gene: TRBV12-3/TRBV12-4

CDR3aa: CSARDWPASGGGYKNIQYF
CDR3nt: TGCAGTGCTAGAGATTGGCCGGCTAGCGGGGGGGGTTACAAAAACATTCAGTACTTC
d_gene: TRBD2
j_gene: TRBJ2-4
abundance: -
v_gene: TRBV20-1

CDR3aa: CASSRTGVGNEQFF
CDR3nt: TGTGCCAGCAGCCGGACAGGGGTTGGCAATGAGCAGTTCTTC
d_gene: TRBD1
j_gene: TRBJ2-1
abundance: few
v_gene: TRBV7-9

CDR3aa: CATAPQGAYEQYF
CDR3nt: TGTGCCACCGCTCCACAGGGGGCCTACGAGCAGTACTTC
d_gene: TRBD1
j_gene: TRBJ2-7
abundance: few
v_gene: TRBV24-1

CDR3aa: CSVGLRGHEQFF
CDR3nt: TGCAGCGTTGGACTCCGCGGGCATGAGCAGTTCTTC
d_gene: -
j_gene: TRBJ2-1
abundance: many
v_gene: TRBV29-1

CDR3aa: CASSLAGDRGGEQFF
CDR3nt: TGTGCCAGCAGCTTAGCCGGAGACAGGGGCGGGGAGCAGTTCTTC
d_gene: TRBD1
j_gene: TRBJ2-1
abundance: -
v_gene: TRBV7-6

CDR3aa: CASSPLAGVVSNEQFF
CDR3nt: TGTGCCAGCAGCCCACTAGCGGGGGTGGTGAGCAATGAGCAGTTCTTC
d_gene: TRBD2
j_gene: TRBJ2-1
abundance: few
v_gene: TRBV7-9

CDR3aa: CASSFLGGFDTEAFF
CDR3nt: TGTGCCAGCAGCTTCCTAGGGGGCTTTGACACTGAAGCTTTCTTT
d_gene: TRBD1
j_gene: TRBJ1-1
abundance: -
v_gene: TRBV5-6

CDR3aa: CASRGLAKNIQYF
CDR3nt: TGTGCCAGCAGGGGTCTAGCCAAAAACATTCAGTACTTC
d_gene: -
j_gene: TRBJ2-4
abundance: few
v_gene: TRBV27

CDR3aa: CSVTSLTPSTDTQYF
CDR3nt: TGCAGTGTTACGTCGCTGACCCCTAGCACAGATACGCAGTATTTT
d_gene: -
j_gene: TRBJ2-3
abundance: once
v_gene: TRBV20-1

CDR3aa: CASSPDTWNTEAFF
CDR3nt: TGTGCCAGCAGTCCGGACACCTGGAACACTGAAGCTTTCTTT
d_gene: -
j_gene: TRBJ1-1
abundance: -
v_gene: TRBV12-3/TRBV12-4